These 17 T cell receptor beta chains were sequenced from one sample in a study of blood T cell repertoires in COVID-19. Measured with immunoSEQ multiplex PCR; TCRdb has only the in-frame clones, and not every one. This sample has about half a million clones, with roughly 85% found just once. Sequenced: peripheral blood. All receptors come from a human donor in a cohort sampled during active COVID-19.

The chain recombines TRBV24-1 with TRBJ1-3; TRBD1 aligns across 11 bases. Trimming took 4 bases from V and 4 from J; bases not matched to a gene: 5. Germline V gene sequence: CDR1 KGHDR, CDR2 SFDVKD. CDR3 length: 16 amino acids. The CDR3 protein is CATSEWTGGAGNTIYF. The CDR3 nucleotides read TGTGCCACCAGTGAGTGGACAGGGGGCGCCGGAAACACCATATATTTT.

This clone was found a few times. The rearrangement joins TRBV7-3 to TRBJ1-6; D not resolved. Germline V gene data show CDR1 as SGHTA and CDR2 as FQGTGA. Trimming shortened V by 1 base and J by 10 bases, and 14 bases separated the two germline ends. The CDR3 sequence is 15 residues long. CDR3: CASSLNAGSLSPLHF. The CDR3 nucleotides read TGTGCCAGCAGCTTAAACGCGGGCAGTTTGTCACCCCTCCACTTT.

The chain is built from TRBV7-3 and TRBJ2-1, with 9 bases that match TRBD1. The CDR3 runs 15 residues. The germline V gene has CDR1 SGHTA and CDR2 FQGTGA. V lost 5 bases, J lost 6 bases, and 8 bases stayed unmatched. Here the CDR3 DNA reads TGTGCCAGCAGCCCGCCTGGGGACAGGGCCAATGAGCAGTTCTTC. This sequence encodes CASSPPGDRANEQFF.

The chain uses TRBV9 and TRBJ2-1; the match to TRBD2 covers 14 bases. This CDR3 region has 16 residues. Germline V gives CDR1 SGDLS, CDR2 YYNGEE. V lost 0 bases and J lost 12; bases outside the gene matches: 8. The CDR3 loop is CASSVGPGLAGVRQFF. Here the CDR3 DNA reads TGTGCCAGCAGCGTAGGGCCGGGACTAGCGGGAGTCAGGCAGTTCTTC.

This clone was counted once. CDR3 sequence reads: CASSSLAGDSYNEQFF. The CDR3 bases are TGTGCCAGCAGTTCCCTAGCGGGAGACTCCTACAATGAGCAGTTCTTC. The chain links TRBV2 to TRBJ2-1; the match to TRBD2 covers 10 bases. This CDR3 has 16 residues. Germline values: CDR1 SNHLY, CDR2 FYNNEI. V shed 5 bases and J 0 bases; nucleotides not matched to a gene: 4.

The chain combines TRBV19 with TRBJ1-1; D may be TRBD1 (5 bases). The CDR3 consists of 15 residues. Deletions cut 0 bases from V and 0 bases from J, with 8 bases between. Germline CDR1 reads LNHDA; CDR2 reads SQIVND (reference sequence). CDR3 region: CASSIDRTMNTEAFF. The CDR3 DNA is TGTGCCAGTAGTATAGATCGGACAATGAACACTGAAGCTTTCTTT. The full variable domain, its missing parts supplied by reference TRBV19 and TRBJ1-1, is DGGITQSPKYLFRKEGQNVTLSCEQNLNHDAMYWYRQDPGQGLRLIYYSQIVNDFQKGDIAEGYSVSREKKESFPLTVTSAQKNPTAFYLCASSIDRTMNTEAFFGQGTRLTVV.

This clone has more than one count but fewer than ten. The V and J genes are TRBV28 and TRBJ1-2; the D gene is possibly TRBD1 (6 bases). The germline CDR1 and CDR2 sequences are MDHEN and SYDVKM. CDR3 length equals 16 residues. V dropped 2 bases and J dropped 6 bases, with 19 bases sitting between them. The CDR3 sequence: CASSLRYREQVDGYTF. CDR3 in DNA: TGTGCCAGCAGTTTAAGGTACAGGGAACAAGTCGATGGCTACACCTTC.

In nucleotides, the CDR3 is TGTGCCAGCAGTTTGGCAGGGGCCAACGTCCTGACTTTC. This encodes CASSLAGANVLTF. This chain links TRBV12-3 or TRBV12-4 with TRBJ2-6; D gene unclear. The CDR3 runs 13 residues. The ends were cut back, 3 bases at V and 4 bases at J, with 4 bases in the middle.

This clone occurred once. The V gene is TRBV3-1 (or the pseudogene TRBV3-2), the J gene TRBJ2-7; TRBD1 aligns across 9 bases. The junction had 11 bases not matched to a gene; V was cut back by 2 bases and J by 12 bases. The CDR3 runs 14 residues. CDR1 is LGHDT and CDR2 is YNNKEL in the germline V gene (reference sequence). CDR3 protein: CASSQNKPTGGMYF. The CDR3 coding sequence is TGTGCCAGCAGCCAAAATAAACCTACAGGGGGCATGTACTTC.

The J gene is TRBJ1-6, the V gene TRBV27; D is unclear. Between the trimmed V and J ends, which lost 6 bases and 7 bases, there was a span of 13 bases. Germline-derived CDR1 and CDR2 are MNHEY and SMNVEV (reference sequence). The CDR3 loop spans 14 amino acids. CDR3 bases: TGTGCCAGCAGATCCGGGGTTTACAATTCACCCCTCCACTTT. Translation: CASRSGVYNSPLHF.

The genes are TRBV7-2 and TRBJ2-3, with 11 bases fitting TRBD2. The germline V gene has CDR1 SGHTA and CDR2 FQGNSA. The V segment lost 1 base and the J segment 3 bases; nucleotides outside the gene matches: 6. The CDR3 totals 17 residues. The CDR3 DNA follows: TGTGCCAGCAGCTTAGGTCTAGCGGGAGGACGGACAGATACGCAGTATTTT. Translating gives CASSLGLAGGRTDTQYF.

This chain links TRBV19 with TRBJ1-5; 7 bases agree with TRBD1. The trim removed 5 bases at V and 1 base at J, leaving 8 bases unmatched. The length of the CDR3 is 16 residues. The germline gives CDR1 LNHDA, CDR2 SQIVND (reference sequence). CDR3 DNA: TGTGCCAGTAGTCCCACAGGGGTTAACAGCAATCAGCCCCAGCATTTT. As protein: CASSPTGVNSNQPQHF.

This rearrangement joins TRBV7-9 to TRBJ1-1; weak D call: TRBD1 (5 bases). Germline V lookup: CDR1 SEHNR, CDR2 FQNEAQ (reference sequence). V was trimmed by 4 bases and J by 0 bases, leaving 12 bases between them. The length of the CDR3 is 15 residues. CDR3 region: CASSWEQDLNTEAFF. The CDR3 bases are TGTGCCAGCAGCTGGGAACAGGATTTGAACACTGAAGCTTTCTTT. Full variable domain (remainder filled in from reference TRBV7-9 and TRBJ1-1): DTGVSQNPRHKITKRGQNVTFRCDPISEHNRLYWYRQTLGQGPEFLTYFQNEAQLEKSRLLSDRFSAERPKGSFSTLEIQRTEQGDSAMYLCASSWEQDLNTEAFFGQGTRLTVV.

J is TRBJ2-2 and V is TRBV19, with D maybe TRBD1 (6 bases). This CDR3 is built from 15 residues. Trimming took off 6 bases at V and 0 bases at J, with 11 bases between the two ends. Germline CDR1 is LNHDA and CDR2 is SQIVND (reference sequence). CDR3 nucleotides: TGTGCCAGTAGCTCGGACAGAACGAACACCGGGGAGCTGTTTTTT. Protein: CASSSDRTNTGELFF.

The CDR3 is CASTQGAFGNTIYF. Here the CDR3 DNA reads TGTGCCAGTACCCAGGGGGCTTTTGGAAACACCATATATTTT. This chain uses TRBV19 with TRBJ1-3; 8 bases are shared with TRBD1. The CDR3 length is 14 residues. V lost 7 bases and J lost 3; bases outside the gene matches: 5. Germline loops: CDR1 LNHDA, CDR2 SQIVND (reference sequence).

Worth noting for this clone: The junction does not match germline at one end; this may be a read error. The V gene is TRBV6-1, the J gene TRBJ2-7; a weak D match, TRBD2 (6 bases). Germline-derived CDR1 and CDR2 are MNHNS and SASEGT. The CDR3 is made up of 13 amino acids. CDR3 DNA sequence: TGTGCCAGCAGTGAACGGAACGGGCGGGATGGCGACTTC. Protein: CASSERNGRDGDF.

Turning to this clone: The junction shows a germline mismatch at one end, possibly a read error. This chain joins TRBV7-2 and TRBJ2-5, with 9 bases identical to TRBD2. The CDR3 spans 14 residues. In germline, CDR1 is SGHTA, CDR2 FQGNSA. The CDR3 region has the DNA TGTGCCAGCAGCATAGCGGGAGTGGCGGAGACCCAGTACTTC. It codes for CASSIAGVAETQYF.